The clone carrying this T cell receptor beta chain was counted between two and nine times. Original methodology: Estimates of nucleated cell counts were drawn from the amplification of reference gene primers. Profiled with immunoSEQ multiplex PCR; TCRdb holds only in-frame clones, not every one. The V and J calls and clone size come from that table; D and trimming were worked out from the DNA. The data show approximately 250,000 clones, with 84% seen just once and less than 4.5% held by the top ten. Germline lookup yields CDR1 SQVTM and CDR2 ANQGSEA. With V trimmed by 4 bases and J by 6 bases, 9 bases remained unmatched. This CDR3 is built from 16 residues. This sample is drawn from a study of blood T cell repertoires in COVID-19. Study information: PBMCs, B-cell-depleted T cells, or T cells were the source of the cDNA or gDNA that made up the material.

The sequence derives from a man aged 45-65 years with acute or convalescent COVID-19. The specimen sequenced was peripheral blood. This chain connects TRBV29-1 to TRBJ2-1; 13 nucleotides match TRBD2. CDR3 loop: CSVVRTSGGAGNEQFF. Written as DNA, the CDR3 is TGCAGCGTTGTACGCACTAGCGGGGGGGCCGGCAATGAGCAGTTCTTC.